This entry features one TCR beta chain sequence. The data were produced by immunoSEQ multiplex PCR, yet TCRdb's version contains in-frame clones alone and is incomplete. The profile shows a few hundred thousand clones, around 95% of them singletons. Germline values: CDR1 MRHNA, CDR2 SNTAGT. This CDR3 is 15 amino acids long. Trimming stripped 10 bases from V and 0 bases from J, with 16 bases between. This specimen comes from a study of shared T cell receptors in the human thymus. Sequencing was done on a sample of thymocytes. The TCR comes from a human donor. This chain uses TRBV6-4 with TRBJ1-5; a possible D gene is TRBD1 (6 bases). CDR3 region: CATEVGDNSNQPQHF. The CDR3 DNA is TGTGCCACCGAGGTCGGGGACAATAGCAATCAGCCCCAGCATTTT.